Shown below are 27 T cell receptor beta chains from a single sample sequenced in a study of identical twins. TCRdb used MiXCR to reprocess the 5' RACE reads, holding one entry per CDR3 protein. The sample yields a few hundred thousand distinct CDR3 sequences, roughly 12% seen once. This same sample was also part of a study on yellow fever vaccine responses in identical twins.

Sequencing input: CD8+ T cells sorted from blood. The receptors shown here come from a woman younger than 35 in good health.

This clonotype was counted a few times. The chain links TRBV9 to TRBJ2-3; 10 nucleotides agree with TRBD2. J was trimmed by 0 bases and V by 5 bases; bases with no gene match: 6. Germline assignment: CDR1 SGDLS and CDR2 YYNGEE. The CDR3 spans 16 residues. CDR3 in amino acids: CASSPSGRGSTDTQYF. The CDR3, as DNA: TGTGCCAGCAGTCCGAGCGGGAGGGGGAGCACAGATACGCAGTATTTT.

This clonotype was counted between two and nine times. V usage is TRBV7-8 and J usage is TRBJ2-5; D remains unclear. This CDR3 is built from 14 residues. V was cut by 2 bases and J by 0 bases, with 7 bases left in between. Germline-derived CDR1 and CDR2 are SGHVS and FQNEAQ. The CDR3 sequence: CASSLLGYQETQYF. CDR3 DNA: TGTGCCAGCAGCTTATTGGGGTACCAAGAGACCCAGTACTTC.

This clonotype came up a few times. The rearrangement joins TRBV15 to TRBJ2-7; TRBD2 matches 14 bases. Unmatched junction bases numbered 8, after V lost 8 bases and J lost 5 bases. The CDR3 is made up of 15 amino acids. The germline V gene has CDR1 LNHNV and CDR2 YYDKDF (reference sequence). Here the CDR3 DNA reads TGTGCCACCGCCGGGACTAGCGGGAGCCTTGACGAGCAGTACTTC. Its protein product is CATAGTSGSLDEQYF.

The genes are TRBV15 and TRBJ2-7; either TRBD1 or TRBD2 may supply D (5 bases each). The CDR3 contains 15 residues. V lost 0 bases to trimming and J lost 4 bases, with 13 bases between them. Germline V gene data show CDR1 as LNHNV and CDR2 as YYDKDF (reference sequence). The CDR3 nucleotides are TGTGCCACCAGCAGAGACGGGACGGCCACTTACGAGCAGTACTTC. It specifies CATSRDGTATYEQYF.

The gene calls are TRBV13 and TRBJ1-5, with D unclear. CDR1 PRHDT and CDR2 FYEKMQ come from the germline V gene (reference sequence). Deletions cut 0 bases from V and 6 bases from J, with 9 bases between. The CDR3 covers 14 residues. Here the CDR3 reads CASSLGQMGQPQHF. DNA for the CDR3: TGTGCCAGCAGCTTAGGCCAAATGGGTCAGCCCCAGCATTTT.

This clonotype was seen more than once but under ten times. Here the CDR3 DNA reads TGTGCCAGCAGTCAAGACGGGCCCTACAATGAGCAGTTCTTC. Protein sequence: CASSQDGPYNEQFF. The gene calls are TRBV27 and TRBJ2-1; no reliable D call. The germline V gene encodes CDR1 MNHEY and CDR2 SMNVEV (reference sequence). This CDR3 region has 14 residues. V was shortened by 5 bases and J by 2 bases, with 10 bases between the two germline ends.

This clonotype has a single count. One end of the junction does not line up with germline, which may come from a read error. This chain uses TRBV2 with TRBJ2-7; maybe TRBD2 (6 bases). CDR3 length: 13 amino acids. Germline V lookup: CDR1 SNHLY, CDR2 FYNNEI. For the CDR3, the DNA is TGTGCCAGCGGGGGGAAAACCAGCTACGAGCACTACTTC. This codes for CASGGKTSYEHYF.

A few counts support this clonotype. The chain links TRBV3-1 to TRBJ2-3, with D perhaps being TRBD1 or TRBD2 (5 bases each). With 3 bases removed from V and 3 bases from J, the gap between germline ends came to 22 bases. Germline V gene lookup returns CDR1 LGHDT and CDR2 YNNKEL (reference sequence). The CDR3 is 18 residues long. This chain's CDR3 is CASSQGTHWTGPTDTQYF. CDR3 in DNA: TGTGCCAGCAGCCAGGGAACCCACTGGACGGGGCCTACAGATACGCAGTATTTT.

This clonotype has just a few counts. The CDR3 loop is CATSIDRANEQFF. The CDR3 DNA reads TGTGCCACCAGCATAGACAGGGCCAATGAGCAGTTCTTC. The V gene is TRBV15, the J gene TRBJ2-1; the match to TRBD1 covers 7 bases. CDR3 length: 13 amino acids. Per germline, CDR1 LNHNV and CDR2 YYDKDF (reference sequence). V gave up 4 bases and J gave up 6 bases; unmatched junction bases: 3. The full variable domain, with the rest looked up from reference TRBV15 and TRBJ2-1, is DAMVIQNPRYQVTQFGKPVTLSCSQTLNHNVMYWYQQKSSQAPKLLFHYYDKDFNNEADTPDNFQSRRPNTSFCFLDIRSPGLGDTAMYLCATSIDRANEQFFGPGTRLTVL.

The sample holds a few counts of this clonotype. The gene calls are TRBV27 and TRBJ2-5; D possibly matches TRBD1 or TRBD2 (5 bases each). Germline lookup yields CDR1 MNHEY and CDR2 SMNVEV (reference sequence). The CDR3 sequence is 11 residues long. The CDR3 DNA reads as TGTGCAGTGGGGCCCGGGGCGGCCCAGTACTTC. The encoded protein is CAVGPGAAQYF.

This clonotype came up many times. The rearrangement joins TRBV2 to TRBJ1-5; D gene ambiguous. Trimming shortened V by 4 bases and J by 4 bases, and 20 bases separated the two germline ends. From germline, CDR1 is SNHLY and CDR2 FYNNEI. This CDR3 is 17 amino acids long. DNA of the CDR3: TGTGCCAGCAGTGGTTATAGGGAAGTGCCTGGGAATCAGCCCCAGCATTTT. Its translation is CASSGYREVPGNQPQHF. Using reference TRBV2 and TRBJ1-5 for the parts outside the CDR3, the full variable domain is EPEVTQTPSHQVTQMGQEVILRCVPISNHLYFYWYRQILGQKVEFLVSFYNNEISEKSEIFDDQFSVERPDGSNFTLKIRSTKLEDSAMYFCASSGYREVPGNQPQHFGDGTRLSIL.

This clonotype showed up just a few times. V and J are TRBV13 and TRBJ1-2; D call uncertain. This CDR3 region has 12 residues. Germline-derived CDR1 and CDR2 are PRHDT and FYEKMQ (reference sequence). V lost 5 bases and J 4 bases, leaving 8 bases between the germline ends. CDR3 DNA: TGTGCCAGCAGCGAACCTTCCTATGGCTACACCTTC. This sequence encodes CASSEPSYGYTF.

This chain uses TRBV20-1 with TRBJ2-2; 10 bases agree with TRBD2. V lost 0 bases to trimming and J lost 4 bases; unmatched junction nucleotides: 5. This CDR3 is 16 amino acids long. Germline-derived CDR1 and CDR2 are DFQATT and SNEGSKA (reference sequence). As DNA, the CDR3 is TGCAGTGCTAGAGAGACTAGCGGGTCGGGCACCGGGGAGCTGTTTTTT. Amino acid sequence: CSARETSGSGTGELFF.

This clonotype was seen a few times. The chain joins TRBV27 to TRBJ2-5; D is possibly TRBD1 (5 bases). V shed 0 bases and J shed 2 bases, with 7 bases lying between them. From germline, CDR1 is MNHEY and CDR2 SMNVEV (reference sequence). The CDR3 runs 14 residues. The CDR3 DNA reads as TGTGCCAGCAGTTTATCGCCAGGGCAAGAGACCCAGTACTTC. Protein sequence: CASSLSPGQETQYF.

V gene TRBV9 combines with J gene TRBJ2-7, with a weak D call TRBD2 (6 bases). The CDR3 length is 15 residues. V was shortened by 0 bases and J by 7 bases, with 17 bases between the two germline ends. Germline CDR1 and CDR2: SGDLS and YYNGEE. CDR3 nucleotide sequence: TGTGCCAGCAGCGTAGACGGGGGAGTGTCGGGTGAGCAGTACTTC. As protein: CASSVDGGVSGEQYF. The whole variable domain, remainder taken from reference TRBV9 and TRBJ2-7, is DSGVTQTPKHLITATGQRVTLRCSPRSGDLSVYWYQQSLDQGLQFLIQYYNGEERAKGNILERFSAQQFPDLHSELNLSSLELGDSALYFCASSVDGGVSGEQYFGPGTRLTVT.

The gene calls are TRBV14 and TRBJ2-7; D not resolved. Trimming shortened V by 3 bases and J by 2 bases, and 8 bases separated the two germline ends. The germline CDR1 and CDR2 sequences are SGHDN and FVKESK. This CDR3 region has 13 residues. CDR3 in DNA: TGTGCCAGCAGCCAGGAAGAGGCCTACGAGCAGTACTTC. The encoded protein is CASSQEEAYEQYF.

This chain uses TRBV2 with TRBJ1-4; 12 nucleotides line up with TRBD1. The V and J ends lost 5 bases and 3 bases, in that order; junction bases with no gene match: 4. Per germline, CDR1 SNHLY and CDR2 FYNNEI. The CDR3 consists of 16 residues. CDR3: CASSPGTGGSNEKLFF. The CDR3 nucleotides are TGTGCCAGCAGTCCCGGGACAGGGGGCTCTAATGAAAAACTGTTTTTT. The full variable domain, completed using reference TRBV2 and TRBJ1-4, is EPEVTQTPSHQVTQMGQEVILRCVPISNHLYFYWYRQILGQKVEFLVSFYNNEISEKSEIFDDQFSVERPDGSNFTLKIRSTKLEDSAMYFCASSPGTGGSNEKLFFGSGTQLSVL.

This clonotype was seen a few times. This chain connects TRBV13 to TRBJ2-5; tentative D call: TRBD1 (5 bases). V dropped 1 base and J dropped 5 bases, with 14 bases sitting between them. Germline V CDR1 and CDR2: PRHDT, FYEKMQ (reference sequence). CDR3 length: 15 residues. DNA of the CDR3: TGTGCCAGCAGCTTAGACGGCAGCCCAGGGGAGACCCAGTACTTC. Amino acids: CASSLDGSPGETQYF.

The chain joins TRBV20-1 to TRBJ2-1, with TRBD2 matching 10 bases. V gave up 0 bases and J gave up 7 bases; unmatched junction bases: 12. CDR1 and CDR2 from the germline V gene are DFQATT and SNEGSKA (reference sequence). The length of the CDR3 is 17 residues. For the CDR3, the DNA is TGCAGTGCTAGAGATCGGGAAGCGGGGGGGCTTAGAAATGAGCAGTTCTTC. This encodes CSARDREAGGLRNEQFF.

This clonotype was counted only a few times. The chain couples TRBV27 to TRBJ1-2; 8 nucleotides align to TRBD1. The CDR3 runs 12 residues. The V and J ends lost 10 bases and 7 bases, in that order; junction bases with no gene match: 8. Germline-derived CDR1 and CDR2 are MNHEY and SMNVEV (reference sequence). Written as DNA, the CDR3 is TGTGCCACCGGACAGGGTTATGCTGGCTACACCTTC. Translated, it gives CATGQGYAGYTF.

This clonotype turned up a few times. This sequence joins TRBV7-6 and TRBJ1-2; TRBD1 might be the D (5 bases). The CDR3 runs 14 residues. Germline CDR1 is SGHVS and CDR2 is FNYEAQ. Trimming shortened V by 4 bases and J by 6 bases, and 15 bases separated the two germline ends. CDR3 coding DNA: TGTGCCAGCAGCTCCGCGGGTGGGGCTAATGGCTACACCTTC. Translating it yields CASSSAGGANGYTF.

This clonotype was observed at least ten times. The chain employs TRBV12-3 or TRBV12-4 and TRBJ1-2, with 8 bases matching TRBD1. The V and J ends lost 9 bases and 6 bases, in that order; junction bases with no gene match: 3. This CDR3 has 11 residues. The DNA of the CDR3 is TGTGCCAGTTCACAGGGGGATGGCTACACCTTC. Encoded protein: CASSQGDGYTF.

This clonotype was seen at least ten times. The chain is built from TRBV7-7 and TRBJ1-1; the D gene is possibly TRBD1 (5 bases). This CDR3 contains 13 residues. The germline gives CDR1 SSHAT, CDR2 FNYEAQ (reference sequence). V lost 2 bases and J 8 bases, leaving 12 bases between the germline ends. CDR3 coding DNA: TGTGCCAGCAGCTTATGGGCCGGGACCGAAGCTTTCTTT. It codes for CASSLWAGTEAFF. The complete variable domain, with remaining parts taken from reference TRBV7-7 and TRBJ1-1, reads GAGVSQSPRYKVTKRGQDVTLRCDPISSHATLYWYQQALGQGPEFLTYFNYEAQPDKSGLPSDRFSAERPEGSISTLTIQRTEQRDSAMYRCASSLWAGTEAFFGQGTRLTVV.

This clonotype was seen repeatedly, ten times or more. The rearrangement links TRBV24-1 to TRBJ2-5, with D possibly TRBD1 on 6 matching bases. The CDR3 runs to 12 residues. Between the trimmed V and J ends, which lost 9 bases and 2 bases, there was a span of 9 bases. Germline assignment: CDR1 KGHDR and CDR2 SFDVKD. Here the CDR3 reads CATAQGQETQYF. DNA of the CDR3: TGTGCCACCGCCCAGGGGCAAGAGACCCAGTACTTC.

Many counts were recorded for this clonotype. The CDR3 region is CATSPMPGTRTDTQYF. The CDR3 DNA follows: TGTGCCACCAGTCCTATGCCCGGGACACGGACAGATACGCAGTATTTT. This chain joins TRBV24-1 and TRBJ2-3, with a weak D call TRBD1 (6 bases). V was cut by 6 bases and J by 3 bases, with 18 bases left in between. The CDR3 is 16 amino acids. Germline lookup yields CDR1 KGHDR and CDR2 SFDVKD.

V gene TRBV2 combines with J gene TRBJ2-6; D is unresolved. From germline, CDR1 is SNHLY and CDR2 FYNNEI. V was shortened by 8 bases and J by 0 bases, with 14 bases between the two germline ends. The CDR3 is 16 amino acids. The CDR3 here is CASVARLNSGANVLTF. In DNA form, the CDR3 reads TGTGCCAGCGTGGCAAGACTTAACTCTGGGGCCAACGTCCTGACTTTC.

This clonotype was observed many times. The V call is TRBV27, the J call TRBJ2-1; a weak D match, TRBD2 (6 bases). CDR1 is MNHEY, CDR2 SMNVEV, per germline (reference sequence). The CDR3 is 14 amino acids. The V end lost 6 bases, the J end lost 2 bases, and 11 bases lay between the germline ends. The CDR3 coding sequence is TGTGCCAGCAGACGGGACTTTCCCTACAATGAGCAGTTCTTC. It codes for CASRRDFPYNEQFF.